Below, one T cell receptor (beta chain) is given with its context. Unique molecular identifiers were present in the TCR beta cDNA libraries. MiXCR, applied by TCRdb to the PCR reads, yields one record per CDR3 protein. The sample has hundreds of thousands of distinct CDR3 sequences; 55% to 60% are singletons. This specimen belongs to a study of post-analysis software for immune sequencing data. Whole-study context: Relapsing-remitting, secondary progressive and progressive-relapsing forms made up the multiple sclerosis disease courses.

Sequencing was carried out using blood. This TCR came from a girl aged 2-10 years with multiple sclerosis.

The CDR3 nucleotides are TGCAGTGCTAGGGATGCAGCAAACTATGGCTACACCTTC. Its protein is CSARDAANYGYTF. The rearrangement joins TRBV20-1 to TRBJ1-2; D remains ambiguous. V shed 3 bases and J shed 2 bases, with 10 bases lying between them. Germline V gives CDR1 DFQATT, CDR2 SNEGSKA (reference sequence). The CDR3 consists of 13 residues.